Described below is a single T cell receptor beta chain sequence and its context. Trimming pared 0 bases from V and 3 bases from J, leaving 9 bases between. The CDR3 has 14 amino acids. The germline CDR1 and CDR2 sequences are SGHRS and YFSETQ. RNA transcripts yielded amplified TCR beta CDR3 regions. With the HTBI primer set, the TCR CDR3 went through a first round of RT-PCR. TCRdb reanalysed the multiplex PCR reads using MiXCR and keeps one entry per CDR3 protein. The sample contains about 700,000 distinct CDR3 sequences, roughly 46% of which appear only once. The entry originates in a study of T cells in Graves' hyperthyroidism and ophthalmopathy. Exclusion followed for patients with uncontrolled infection, other autoimmune disease, pregnancy or lactation.

The rearrangement links TRBV5-1 to TRBJ1-1; D remains ambiguous. Sequencing input: peripheral blood or thyroid tissue (not recorded which). This receptor was identified in an adult man with Graves' disease, either hyperthyroidism or ophthalmopathy (not recorded which). DNA for the CDR3: TGCGCCAGCAGCTTGGCCGCTGAACACACTGAAGCTTTCTTT. It encodes CASSLAAEHTEAFF.